These 18 T cell receptor beta chains were all obtained from the same sample, sequenced in a study of T cell responses to AZD1222 COVID-19 vaccine. Libraries were prepared by immunoSEQ multiplex PCR; TCRdb keeps only in-frame clonotypes and omits some of them. The sample carries tens of thousands of clones, more than 70% recorded once. The sequencing used peripheral blood, collected on day 0 of AZD1222 vaccination. The source is an adult in good health.

In this sample, this clone turned up once. The chain couples TRBV5-1 to TRBJ2-1; possible D gene TRBD1, 6 bases. The CDR3 is made up of 14 amino acids. Germline CDR1 and CDR2: SGHRS and YFSETQ. The ends were cut back, 1 base at V and 2 bases at J, with 7 bases in the middle. CDR3 sequence (DNA): TGCGCCAGCAGCTTGAACAGGGCCTACAATGAGCAGTTCTTC. It is translated as CASSLNRAYNEQFF.

CDR3 sequence reads: CASRRDSYNEQFF. CDR3 nucleotides: TGTGCCAGCAGGCGTGACTCCTACAATGAGCAGTTCTTC. The gene calls are TRBV2 and TRBJ2-1; D not certain. V lost 6 bases, J lost 0 bases, and 6 bases lay in between. The CDR3 loop spans 13 amino acids. Germline lookup yields CDR1 SNHLY and CDR2 FYNNEI.

This CDR3 reads CASSVGFATEAFF. The CDR3 region has the DNA TGTGCCAGCAGCGTAGGTTTTGCCACTGAAGCTTTCTTT. The chain recombines TRBV7-3 with TRBJ1-1; D is unresolved. This CDR3 contains 13 residues. V was trimmed by 5 bases and J by 4 bases, leaving 11 bases between them. CDR1 and CDR2 from the germline V gene are SGHTA and FQGTGA. Full variable domain (remainder filled in from reference TRBV7-3 and TRBJ1-1): GAGVSQTPSNKVTEKGKYVELRCDPISGHTALYWYRQSLGQGPEFLIYFQGTGAADDSGLPNDRFFAVRPEGSVSTLKIQRTERGDSAVYLCASSVGFATEAFFGQGTRLTVV.

The chain has TRBV7-9 and TRBJ2-1, with 9 positions matching TRBD2. The CDR3 runs to 16 residues. Germline CDR1 reads SEHNR; CDR2 reads FQNEAQ (reference sequence). Germline trimming cut 7 bases from V and 2 bases from J; bases unmatched to any gene: 9. DNA of the CDR3: TGTGCCAGCAACCTGGGCGTAGCGGGAGCCTACAATGAGCAGTTCTTC. The encoded protein is CASNLGVAGAYNEQFF.

V and J are TRBV11-2 and TRBJ2-1; TRBD1 matches at 8 bases. CDR1 is SGHAT, CDR2 FQNNGV, per germline. J gave up 4 bases and V 0 bases, and 5 bases lay outside the gene matches. The CDR3 length is 16 residues. CDR3 region: CASSLDRGPGYNEQFF. CDR3 nucleotide sequence: TGTGCCAGCAGCTTAGACAGGGGGCCAGGATACAATGAGCAGTTCTTC.

This clone was observed a single time. The chain has TRBV9 and TRBJ1-1; D might be TRBD1 (5 bases). The V end lost 4 bases, the J end lost 8 bases, and 12 bases lay between the germline ends. Germline-derived CDR1 and CDR2 are SGDLS and YYNGEE. The CDR3 has 12 amino acids. The CDR3 reads CASSSSGGEAFF. The CDR3 DNA sequence: TGTGCCAGCAGCTCCTCCGGGGGGGAAGCTTTCTTT. The full variable domain, in which reference TRBV9 and TRBJ1-1 provide the parts outside the CDR3, is DSGVTQTPKHLITATGQRVTLRCSPRSGDLSVYWYQQSLDQGLQFLIQYYNGEERAKGNILERFSAQQFPDLHSELNLSSLELGDSALYFCASSSSGGEAFFGQGTRLTVV.

The genes are TRBV7-2 and TRBJ2-4, with D possibly matching TRBD1 (6 bases). The CDR3 runs 15 residues. The germline V gene encodes CDR1 SGHTA and CDR2 FQGNSA. Deletions cut 2 bases from V and 3 bases from J, with 11 bases between. CDR3 loop: CASSLMGAVKNIQYF. The CDR3 DNA is TGTGCCAGCAGCTTAATGGGGGCGGTCAAAAACATTCAGTACTTC. Supplemented by reference TRBV7-2 and TRBJ2-4, the full variable domain reads GAGVSQSPSNKVTEKGKDVELRCDPISGHTALYWYRQSLGQGLEFLIYFQGNSAPDKSGLPSDRFSAERTGGSVSTLTIQRTQQEDSAVYLCASSLMGAVKNIQYFGAGTRLSVL.

The gene calls are TRBV19 and TRBJ2-3; TRBD2 matches 11 bases. Unmatched junction bases numbered 5, after V lost 3 bases and J lost 0 bases. The CDR3 runs 17 residues. The germline gives CDR1 LNHDA, CDR2 SQIVND (reference sequence). Here the CDR3 DNA reads TGTGCCAGTAGTATGCCGGGACTAGCGGCTAGCACAGATACGCAGTATTTT. Amino acid sequence: CASSMPGLAASTDTQYF.

The rearrangement uses TRBV7-9 and TRBJ2-1; 7 nucleotides agree with TRBD1. CDR3 size: 15 residues. V shed 4 bases and J 0 bases; nucleotides not matched to a gene: 3. The V gene's germline CDR1 is SEHNR and CDR2 FQNEAQ (reference sequence). CDR3 nucleotide sequence: TGTGCCAGCAGCTCGGGACAGAGCTCCTACAATGAGCAGTTCTTC. Residues: CASSSGQSSYNEQFF. Looking up the rest from reference TRBV7-9 and TRBJ2-1 gives the full variable domain: DTGVSQNPRHKITKRGQNVTFRCDPISEHNRLYWYRQTLGQGPEFLTYFQNEAQLEKSRLLSDRFSAERPKGSFSTLEIQRTEQGDSAMYLCASSSGQSSYNEQFFGPGTRLTVL.

This chain joins TRBV30 and TRBJ2-2, with D unresolved. Germline loops: CDR1 GTSNPN, CDR2 SVGIG (reference sequence). The CDR3 sequence is 13 residues long. V was cut by 2 bases and J by 2 bases, with 6 bases left in between. The CDR3 loop is CAWSRLNTGELFF. CDR3 nucleotide sequence: TGTGCCTGGAGTCGTCTTAACACCGGGGAGCTGTTTTTT. The whole variable domain, remainder taken from reference TRBV30 and TRBJ2-2, is SQTIHQWPATLVQPVGSPLSLECTVEGTSNPNLYWYRQAAGRGLQLLFYSVGIGQISSEVPQNLSASRPQDRQFILSSKKLLLSDSGFYLCAWSRLNTGELFFGEGSRLTVL.

This sequence joins TRBV6-5 and TRBJ2-1; 10 bases map to TRBD2. This CDR3 region has 15 residues. With V trimmed by 10 bases and J by 7 bases, 13 bases remained unmatched. Germline V gene data show CDR1 as MNHEY and CDR2 as SVGAGI. In DNA form, the CDR3 reads TGTGCCACGAACCGGGAGCTAGCGGGAGTGAATGAGCAGTTCTTC. Residues: CATNRELAGVNEQFF.

V gene TRBV20-1 combines with J gene TRBJ2-7, with D possibly matching TRBD1 (5 bases). CDR3 length equals 11 residues. The germline gives CDR1 DFQATT, CDR2 SNEGSKA (reference sequence). V shed 5 bases and J shed 6 bases, with 11 bases lying between them. This CDR3 is CSAGPRGEQYF. In nucleotides, the CDR3 is TGCAGTGCTGGACCAAGGGGCGAGCAGTACTTC.

This chain uses TRBV7-9 with TRBJ2-3; D possibly corresponds to TRBD1 (6 bases). Germline lookup yields CDR1 SEHNR and CDR2 FQNEAQ (reference sequence). The CDR3 sequence is 14 residues long. Between the trimmed V and J ends, which lost 1 base and 4 bases, there was a span of 9 bases. CDR3 in DNA: TGTGCCAGCAGCTTAGGGCAGGGGCCAGATACGCAGTATTTT. Residues: CASSLGQGPDTQYF. The whole variable domain, remainder taken from reference TRBV7-9 and TRBJ2-3, is DTGVSQNPRHKITKRGQNVTFRCDPISEHNRLYWYRQTLGQGPEFLTYFQNEAQLEKSRLLSDRFSAERPKGSFSTLEIQRTEQGDSAMYLCASSLGQGPDTQYFGPGTRLTVL.

This chain connects TRBV7-6 to TRBJ2-2; 7 bases line up with TRBD2. Germline V gene lookup returns CDR1 SGHVS and CDR2 FNYEAQ. Trimming removed 0 bases from V and 6 bases from J; junction bases left unmatched: 7. The CDR3 is 16 amino acids. CDR3 nucleotide sequence: TGTGCCAGCAGCTTAGCTTCGCTAGCGGTTGCCGGGGAGCTGTTTTTT. It yields the protein CASSLASLAVAGELFF.

CDR3 DNA sequence: TGTGCCACCAGCGGATTGGGACAGGGGGCGCGGAATCAGCCCCAGCATTTT. This gives the protein CATSGLGQGARNQPQHF. V usage is TRBV15 and J usage is TRBJ1-5; TRBD1 matches 12 bases. This CDR3 has 17 amino acids. After removal of 5 bases from V and 4 bases from J, the junction contained 9 bases not matched to a gene. Germline V gene lookup returns CDR1 LNHNV and CDR2 YYDKDF (reference sequence).

On this clone: A read error may produce the germline difference seen at one junction end. The chain has TRBV20-1 and TRBJ1-2; possible D gene TRBD1, 5 bases. The CDR3 has 13 residues. CDR1 and CDR2 from the germline V gene are DFQATT and SNEGSKA (reference sequence). The CDR3 nucleotides are TGCAGTGCTAGTGTCAGGGATAACTATCGCTACACCTTC. This sequence encodes CSASVRDNYRYTF.

This clone is categorized as medium-sized (0.01 to 0.1%). J is TRBJ2-7 and V is TRBV6-2 or TRBV6-3; D unresolved. In germline, CDR1 is MNHEY, CDR2 SVGEGT. V lost 0 bases and J lost 0, with 6 bases in between. The CDR3 loop spans 14 amino acids. The CDR3 spells CASSYSASSYEQYF. DNA for the CDR3: TGTGCCAGCAGTTACTCAGCCAGCTCCTACGAGCAGTACTTC.

V is TRBV19 and J is TRBJ2-7, with D unclear. Per germline, CDR1 LNHDA and CDR2 SQIVND (reference sequence). Between the trimmed V and J ends, which lost 3 bases and 4 bases, there was a span of 16 bases. The CDR3 runs 15 residues. CDR3 coding DNA: TGTGCCAGTAGTATTAAGGGCCAGTACATTTACGAGCAGTACTTC. This codes for CASSIKGQYIYEQYF. Drawing the rest from reference TRBV19 and TRBJ2-7, the complete variable domain is DGGITQSPKYLFRKEGQNVTLSCEQNLNHDAMYWYRQDPGQGLRLIYYSQIVNDFQKGDIAEGYSVSREKKESFPLTVTSAQKNPTAFYLCASSIKGQYIYEQYFGPGTRLTVT.